This T cell receptor beta chain emerged from a study of blood T cell repertoires in COVID-19. This table comes from immunoSEQ multiplex PCR, and its TCRdb copy is limited to in-frame clones, with some not included. This sample has a few hundred thousand clones, with about 89% found just once. Trimming pared 4 bases from V and 7 bases from J, leaving 10 bases between. The CDR3 is 12 residues long. Looked up from germline, CDR1 is SGHAT and CDR2 is FQNNGV. Source material: peripheral blood. This chain uses TRBV11-2 with TRBJ1-2; possibly TRBD1 for D (5 bases). The source of this sequence is a woman in her forties or fifties with acute or convalescent COVID-19. CDR3 sequence: CASSSEGSGYTF. As DNA, the CDR3 is TGTGCCAGCAGCTCGGAGGGGTCTGGCTACACCTTC.